The subject of this entry is one TCR beta chain. Its matching antigen is unknown. 60 Vbeta and 13 Jbeta primers were used in PCR. The method was immunoSEQ multiplex PCR; TCRdb's version includes in-frame clones alone and lacks a portion of them. Of about 190,000 clones listed, around 84% are singletons. CDR1 WSHSY and CDR2 SAAADI come from the germline V gene. The CDR3 is made up of 15 amino acids. V lost 3 bases and J lost 3, with 14 bases in between. The data were obtained in a study of cytomegalovirus exposure and HLA in healthy donors. Findings and limits, study-wide: A later analysis associated some 16,000 TCR beta sequences with HLA alleles at a 0.05 false discovery rate. Researchers counted 164 TCR beta chains as cytomegalovirus-associated.

The source material was PBMCs. J is TRBJ1-2 and V is TRBV10-2, with TRBD1 as a possible D gene (5 bases). The sequence came from a woman aged 45-65 years in good health and CMV-seropositive. The CDR3 DNA follows: TGCGCCAGCAGTGACTCGTGGGGCGGAGACTATGGCTACACCTTC. Translating gives CASSDSWGGDYGYTF.